This note documents a single TCR beta chain sequence. Its specificity is unknown. The PCR contained 60 Vbeta and 13 Jbeta primers. Assay used: immunoSEQ multiplex PCR; TCRdb lists only in-frame clones, some missing. Of roughly 78,000 clones listed, 60% to 75% are singletons. The data belong to a study of cytomegalovirus exposure and HLA in healthy donors. Study-level information: Earlier, approximately 180 million T cells were analyzed, and 117 million unique TCR beta sequences were found among them. Unique TCRs from HLA-typed donors, 80 million to 90 million of them, were held in an early data release. Study-wide points: In a later analysis, TCR beta V- and J-gene trimming showed a link to a missense DCLRE1C variant.

Germline CDR1 MGHRA, CDR2 YSYEKL. The length of the CDR3 is 15 residues. Trimming left V 0 bases short and J 4 bases short, with 13 bases between. The chain has TRBV4-1 and TRBJ2-7, with D possibly TRBD2 on 6 matching bases. The sequenced material came from PBMCs. The receptor's source is a man aged 35 to 55 in good health and CMV-seropositive. CDR3 sequence: CASSQDLAGMYEQYF. The DNA of the CDR3 is TGCGCCAGCAGCCAAGATCTTGCGGGGATGTACGAGCAGTACTTC.